Presented here are 30 T cell receptor beta chains from one specimen sequenced in a study of T cell responses to AZD1222 COVID-19 vaccine. TCRdb keeps only in-frame clones here, not all; method: immunoSEQ multiplex PCR. In the table there are approximately 120,000 clones, 89% of which are singletons. Sequenced material: peripheral blood, taken on day 0 of AZD1222 vaccination. The receptors here all came from an adult in good health.

The V gene is TRBV24-1, the J gene TRBJ1-2; D not certain. The CDR3 length is 13 residues. With 5 bases removed from V and 4 bases from J, the gap between germline ends came to 10 bases. Germline loops: CDR1 KGHDR, CDR2 SFDVKD. The CDR3 region has the DNA TGTGCCACCAGTGGTTCAGACATCTATGGCTACACCTTC. This codes for CATSGSDIYGYTF.

V gene TRBV28 combines with J gene TRBJ1-1, with D maybe TRBD1 (5 bases). The CDR3 has 13 amino acids. Germline CDR1 MDHEN, CDR2 SYDVKM. V was pared by 5 bases and J by 0 bases, with 7 bases between. The CDR3 nucleotides are TGTGCCAGCAGTCGGGGCTTGAACACTGAAGCTTTCTTT. Translation: CASSRGLNTEAFF.

The chain joins TRBV7-2 to TRBJ1-4, with TRBD1 matching 7 bases. Germline V lookup: CDR1 SGHTA, CDR2 FQGNSA. V lost 2 bases, J lost 7 bases, and 13 bases stayed unmatched. The CDR3 sequence is 17 residues long. The CDR3 loop reads CASSLRARQGVGEKLFF. CDR3 DNA: TGTGCCAGCAGCTTAAGGGCCCGGCAGGGGGTGGGTGAAAAACTGTTTTTT.

The rearrangement joins TRBV27 to TRBJ2-1; 10 nucleotides line up with TRBD2. Germline V CDR1 and CDR2: MNHEY, SMNVEV (reference sequence). CDR3 length: 15 amino acids. V lost 6 bases, J lost 7 bases, and 9 bases stayed unmatched. The chain's CDR3 is CASRMLAGEYNEQFF. DNA for the CDR3: TGTGCCAGCAGGATGCTAGCGGGAGAATATAATGAGCAGTTCTTC.

J is TRBJ1-2 and V is TRBV12-5; perhaps TRBD1 as D (5 bases). The CDR3 is made up of 13 amino acids. V was cut by 4 bases and J by 4 bases, with 10 bases left in between. Germline assignment: CDR1 LGHNT and CDR2 FRNRAP. CDR3 residues: CASGWGFPYGYTF. The CDR3 nucleotides read TGTGCTAGTGGTTGGGGGTTCCCCTATGGCTACACCTTC.

As to this clone: Compared with germline, one end of the junction differs, possibly owing to a read error. The rearrangement joins TRBV6-5 to TRBJ1-3; the match to TRBD1 covers 8 bases. The germline V gene encodes CDR1 MNHEY and CDR2 SVGAGI. The CDR3 sequence is 14 residues long. The CDR3 loop is CASSPGTGGSTIYF. The CDR3, as DNA: TGTGCCAGCAGTCCCGGGACAGGAGGAAGCACCATATATTTT.

The CDR3 here is CASSYREGAVYEQYF. The CDR3 DNA is TGCGCCAGCAGCTATCGGGAGGGGGCAGTTTACGAGCAGTACTTC. The gene calls are TRBV5-1 and TRBJ2-7, with TRBD2 as a possible D gene (8 bases). The CDR3 runs to 15 residues. Germline loops: CDR1 SGHRS, CDR2 YFSETQ. V was shortened by 3 bases and J by 4 bases, with 17 bases between the two germline ends.

V and J are TRBV10-2 and TRBJ2-7; D is perhaps TRBD2 (5 bases). Germline V lookup: CDR1 WSHSY, CDR2 SAAADI. The CDR3 covers 17 residues. The V end lost 0 bases, the J end lost 2 bases, and 17 bases lay between the germline ends. CDR3 region: CASSESTDYFPTYEQYF. The CDR3, as DNA: TGCGCCAGCAGTGAGTCGACCGACTACTTTCCCACCTACGAGCAGTACTTC.

The rearrangement uses TRBV24-1 and TRBJ2-7; possibly TRBD1 for D (6 bases). The CDR3 is 15 amino acids. Deletions cut 4 bases from V and 4 bases from J, with 16 bases between. From germline, CDR1 is KGHDR and CDR2 SFDVKD. CDR3 residues: CATSETTGERYEQYF. As DNA, the CDR3 is TGTGCCACCAGTGAGACGACAGGAGAGAGGTACGAGCAGTACTTC.

The rearrangement links TRBV7-9 to TRBJ1-1; D is unclear. The CDR3 extends over 12 amino acids. CDR1 and CDR2 (germline): SEHNR, FQNEAQ (reference sequence). V was cut by 4 bases and J by 6 bases, with 9 bases left in between. CDR3 sequence reads: CASSSNFAEAFF. DNA for the CDR3: TGTGCCAGCAGCTCCAACTTTGCTGAAGCTTTCTTT.

The chain couples TRBV27 to TRBJ2-7; TRBD2 agrees at 12 bases. Germline assignment: CDR1 MNHEY and CDR2 SMNVEV (reference sequence). The V segment lost 1 base and the J segment 4 bases; nucleotides outside the gene matches: 8. The length of the CDR3 is 17 residues. CDR3 residues: CASSLFGLAGKGYEQYF. The CDR3 region has the DNA TGTGCCAGCAGTTTATTCGGACTAGCGGGAAAAGGGTACGAGCAGTACTTC.

This chain uses TRBV6-6 with TRBJ2-7, with a possible D match to TRBD1 (7 bases). Germline CDR1 MNHNY, CDR2 SVGAGI (reference sequence). The V end was cut by 0 bases, the J end by 5 bases, with 14 bases between. The CDR3 has 15 residues. The DNA for the CDR3 is TGTGCCAGCAGTTACTCCCAGGGGGGAGCCAACGAGCAGTACTTC. Translated, it gives CASSYSQGGANEQYF.

This clone came up once. The chain has TRBV6-5 and TRBJ2-2, with a weak D call TRBD1 (6 bases). The CDR3 runs 13 residues. Germline CDR1 reads MNHEY; CDR2 reads SVGAGI. Trimming stripped 8 bases from V and 7 bases from J, with 14 bases between. The CDR3: CASHRAQGGELFF. The CDR3 coding sequence is TGTGCCAGCCACAGGGCCCAGGGCGGGGAGCTGTTTTTT.

V usage is TRBV2 and J usage is TRBJ1-6; TRBD1 aligns across 7 bases. The CDR3 is made up of 15 amino acids. J lost 6 bases, V lost 3 bases, and 5 bases had no gene match. Germline CDR1 is SNHLY and CDR2 is FYNNEI. CDR3 nucleotides: TGTGCCAGCAGTGATGGACAGGCGTTTAATTCACCCCTCCACTTT. Protein: CASSDGQAFNSPLHF. Drawing the rest from reference TRBV2 and TRBJ1-6, the complete variable domain is EPEVTQTPSHQVTQMGQEVILRCVPISNHLYFYWYRQILGQKVEFLVSFYNNEISEKSEIFDDQFSVERPDGSNFTLKIRSTKLEDSAMYFCASSDGQAFNSPLHFGNGTRLTVT.

The rearrangement links TRBV19 to TRBJ2-5, with TRBD1 as a possible D gene (6 bases). The CDR3 extends over 14 amino acids. The germline gives CDR1 LNHDA, CDR2 SQIVND (reference sequence). The V end was cut by 4 bases, the J end by 4 bases, with 13 bases between. This chain's CDR3 is CASSKDSRLETQYF. CDR3 nucleotide sequence: TGTGCCAGTAGTAAGGACAGCCGGTTAGAGACCCAGTACTTC.

The chain links TRBV29-1 to TRBJ1-4; no clear D gene. The CDR3 is made up of 13 amino acids. Trimming removed 5 bases at V and 0 bases at J, with 7 bases between. Per germline, CDR1 SQVTM and CDR2 ANQGSEA. DNA for the CDR3: TGCAGCGTTCGGTGGGCAACTAATGAAAAACTGTTTTTT. This codes for CSVRWATNEKLFF.

The chain links TRBV29-1 to TRBJ1-1, with D unresolved. Germline V CDR1 and CDR2: SQVTM, ANQGSEA. Trimming shortened V by 3 bases and J by 0 bases, and 5 bases separated the two germline ends. The CDR3 has 12 residues. CDR3 DNA sequence: TGCAGCGTTGATCGGCTGAACACTGAAGCTTTCTTT. Translation: CSVDRLNTEAFF.

The CDR3 region is CASSLSANYGYTF. CDR3 sequence (DNA): TGTGCCAGCAGTTTATCTGCTAACTATGGCTACACCTTC. This rearrangement joins TRBV27 to TRBJ1-2, with no clear D. Germline V CDR1 and CDR2: MNHEY, SMNVEV (reference sequence). CDR3 length: 13 residues. Deletions cut 0 bases from V and 0 bases from J, with 2 bases between.

The rearrangement joins TRBV7-2 to TRBJ2-7; TRBD2 is a possible D gene (5 bases). Germline V gene lookup returns CDR1 SGHTA and CDR2 FQGNSA. The CDR3 is 15 residues long. V was clipped by 2 bases and J by 5 bases, with 16 bases between them. The DNA of the CDR3 is TGTGCCAGCAGCTTAACAACTAGTCGGTCCCACGAGCAGTACTTC. Translated, it gives CASSLTTSRSHEQYF.

This chain links TRBV6-6 with TRBJ2-5; 14 nucleotides match TRBD2. Per germline, CDR1 MNHNY and CDR2 SVGAGI (reference sequence). Germline trimming cut 7 bases from V and 4 bases from J; bases unmatched to any gene: 8. The CDR3 has 16 residues. As DNA, the CDR3 is TGTGCCAGCAACGCCGGGACTAGCGGGGGAGGAGAGACCCAGTACTTC. It is translated as CASNAGTSGGGETQYF.

CDR3 region: CATSDFSGRATSTDTQYF. The DNA for the CDR3 is TGTGCCACCAGTGATTTTTCCGGGAGGGCTACCAGCACAGATACGCAGTATTTT. The chain has TRBV24-1 and TRBJ2-3; 8 nucleotides line up with TRBD2. Germline CDR1 is KGHDR and CDR2 is SFDVKD. After removal of 1 base from V and 0 bases from J, the junction contained 8 bases not matched to a gene. The CDR3 spans 18 residues.

The chain combines TRBV7-3 with TRBJ2-7; 11 nucleotides line up with TRBD2. After removal of 6 bases from V and 7 bases from J, the junction contained 2 bases not matched to a gene. The CDR3 is 12 amino acids. Looked up from germline, CDR1 is SGHTA and CDR2 is FQGTGA. The CDR3 here is CASSSSGGEQYF. Written as DNA, the CDR3 is TGTGCCAGCAGTTCTAGCGGGGGGGAGCAGTACTTC.

The chain is built from TRBV6-6 and TRBJ2-2, with D perhaps matching TRBD2 (5 bases). V was pared by 4 bases and J by 5 bases, with 8 bases between. This CDR3 is built from 13 residues. CDR1 is MNHNY and CDR2 is SVGAGI in the germline V gene (reference sequence). CDR3 bases: TGTGCCAGCAGTTGGAGGAATACCGGGGAGCTGTTTTTT. This sequence encodes CASSWRNTGELFF.

This rearrangement joins TRBV3-1 (or the pseudogene TRBV3-2) to TRBJ2-1; no clear D gene. The ends were cut back, 0 bases at V and 9 bases at J, with 15 bases in the middle. The V gene's germline CDR1 is LGHDT and CDR2 YNNKEL (reference sequence). The CDR3 is made up of 15 amino acids. This CDR3 reads CASSQDPPELSEQFF. For the CDR3, the DNA is TGTGCCAGCAGCCAAGACCCCCCGGAGCTGTCTGAGCAGTTCTTC.

This rearrangement joins TRBV5-4 to TRBJ2-3; D is undetermined. The CDR3 length is 16 residues. Germline lookup yields CDR1 SGHNT and CDR2 YYREEE (reference sequence). Trimming took 3 bases from V and 2 from J, leaving 16 bases between them. The CDR3 region is CASSSGYRPDTDTQYF. CDR3 nucleotide sequence: TGTGCCAGCAGCTCGGGTTACAGACCAGACACAGATACGCAGTATTTT.

This clone was counted only a few times. The chain combines TRBV4-3 with TRBJ2-1; 10 nucleotides agree with TRBD1. The germline V gene has CDR1 LGHNA and CDR2 YSLEER. CDR3 length: 16 amino acids. The ends lost 3 bases at V and 2 bases at J; junction bases unmatched: 4. The CDR3 bases are TGCGCCAGCAGCCAGGAGGGACAGGGGACCTACAATGAGCAGTTCTTC. It is translated as CASSQEGQGTYNEQFF.

The rearrangement uses TRBV24-1 and TRBJ1-5; D may be TRBD1 (6 bases). Looked up from germline, CDR1 is KGHDR and CDR2 is SFDVKD. The CDR3 contains 16 residues. The V and J ends lost 3 bases and 6 bases respectively, with 17 bases between them. The CDR3 DNA sequence: TGTGCCACCAGTGATATGTGGGGGGGCGCTAGTCAGCCCCAGCATTTT. Protein product: CATSDMWGGASQPQHF.

The chain recombines TRBV2 with TRBJ1-2; 7 bases line up with TRBD1. J was trimmed by 0 bases and V by 6 bases; bases with no gene match: 7. Germline CDR1 and CDR2: SNHLY and FYNNEI. The CDR3 totals 15 residues. The CDR3 spells CASREGQRTNYGYTF. The CDR3 nucleotides are TGTGCCAGCAGGGAGGGACAGAGAACTAACTATGGCTACACCTTC.

This clone was recorded a few times. The genes are TRBV6-4 and TRBJ2-5; the match to TRBD1 covers 10 bases. Germline assignment: CDR1 MRHNA and CDR2 SNTAGT. The CDR3 runs 14 residues. The V gene end was trimmed by 3 bases and the J gene end by 2 bases; junction bases not matched to a gene: 0. The CDR3 coding sequence is TGTGCCAGCAGTGAGGGACAGGGGCAAGAGACCCAGTACTTC. This sequence encodes CASSEGQGQETQYF.

The V call is TRBV11-2, the J call TRBJ1-3; perhaps TRBD1 as D (6 bases). Trimming removed 7 bases at V and 2 bases at J, with 18 bases between. Germline V gene lookup returns CDR1 SGHAT and CDR2 FQNNGV. The CDR3 runs 16 residues. The CDR3 region is CASTTIQGRTGNTIYF. In DNA form, the CDR3 reads TGTGCCAGCACCACCATCCAGGGGCGCACTGGAAACACCATATATTTT.